What follows are 8 T cell receptor beta chains derived from one specimen sequenced in a study of blood T cell repertoires in COVID-19. The data were produced by immunoSEQ multiplex PCR, yet TCRdb's version contains in-frame clones alone and is incomplete. The sample yields some 83,000 clones, approximately 90% seen once. Sequenced input: peripheral blood. The receptors originated from a man aged 50 to 59 with acute or convalescent COVID-19.

The chain links TRBV5-5 to TRBJ2-5; the D gene is possibly TRBD1 (5 bases). Germline V gene lookup returns CDR1 SGHKS and CDR2 YYEKEE (reference sequence). V was pared by 1 base and J by 0 bases, with 10 bases between. This CDR3 is built from 15 residues. The DNA of the CDR3 is TGTGCCAGCAGCTTGTCACAGGCGAACCAAGAGACCCAGTACTTC. This codes for CASSLSQANQETQYF.

In this sample, this clone turned up a few times. The chain joins TRBV7-3 to TRBJ2-2, with TRBD1 matching 8 bases. The CDR3 totals 16 residues. Germline V gene lookup returns CDR1 SGHTA and CDR2 FQGTGA. Trimming removed 5 bases from V and 1 base from J; junction bases left unmatched: 6. The CDR3 DNA is TGTGCCAGCAGCGAACCCGGGACAGGGAACACCGGGGAGCTGTTTTTT. It translates to CASSEPGTGNTGELFF. The whole variable domain, remainder taken from reference TRBV7-3 and TRBJ2-2, is GAGVSQTPSNKVTEKGKYVELRCDPISGHTALYWYRQSLGQGPEFLIYFQGTGAADDSGLPNDRFFAVRPEGSVSTLKIQRTERGDSAVYLCASSEPGTGNTGELFFGEGSRLTVL.

V and J are TRBV5-4 and TRBJ1-2, with D maybe TRBD1 (6 bases). The V end was cut by 3 bases, the J end by 6 bases, with 12 bases between. Germline loops: CDR1 SGHNT, CDR2 YYREEE (reference sequence). The CDR3 has 13 residues. In DNA, the CDR3 is TGTGCCAGCAGCTCACGGGACATCCATGGCTACACCTTC. It translates to CASSSRDIHGYTF.

The V and J genes are TRBV7-2 and TRBJ2-3, with a tentative D call TRBD2 (6 bases). The V gene lost 5 bases and the J gene lost 0 bases, with 15 bases spanning the gap. Germline values: CDR1 SGHTA, CDR2 FQGNSA. The CDR3 sequence is 16 residues long. The DNA for the CDR3 is TGTGCCAGCAGCCCGAGGGGACTGGCTAGCACAGATACGCAGTATTTT. Amino acid sequence: CASSPRGLASTDTQYF.

This chain links TRBV6-5 with TRBJ1-1; TRBD1 matches 9 bases. This CDR3 contains 13 residues. V dropped 4 bases and J dropped 12; count of bases not matched to a gene: 9. The germline V gene has CDR1 MNHEY and CDR2 SVGAGI. This CDR3 is CASSFSTGGPTFF. For the CDR3, the DNA is TGTGCCAGCAGTTTTTCCACAGGGGGCCCAACTTTCTTT.

The J gene is TRBJ1-2, the V gene TRBV9; TRBD1 matches 10 bases. With V trimmed by 3 bases and J by 7 bases, 9 bases remained unmatched. Germline CDR1 is SGDLS and CDR2 is YYNGEE. The CDR3 length is 15 residues. This chain's CDR3 is CASSARTGGYGGYTF. CDR3 nucleotide sequence: TGTGCCAGCAGCGCTCGGACAGGGGGATACGGTGGCTACACCTTC. Complete variable domain (other parts from reference TRBV9 and TRBJ1-2): DSGVTQTPKHLITATGQRVTLRCSPRSGDLSVYWYQQSLDQGLQFLIQYYNGEERAKGNILERFSAQQFPDLHSELNLSSLELGDSALYFCASSARTGGYGGYTFGSGTRLTVV.

The chain links TRBV25-1 to TRBJ1-2, with D possibly TRBD1 on 5 matching bases. CDR3 length: 13 residues. The germline V gene encodes CDR1 MGHDK and CDR2 SYGVNS. V was trimmed by 0 bases and J by 7 bases, leaving 9 bases between them. For the CDR3, the DNA is TGTGCCAGCAGTGAATATTTGGGGGGTGGCTACACCTTC. It is translated as CASSEYLGGGYTF.

This clone has just one count. This sequence joins TRBV2 and TRBJ2-3; 11 nucleotides match TRBD2. The V and J ends lost 4 bases and 5 bases, in that order; junction bases with no gene match: 8. Germline V gene lookup returns CDR1 SNHLY and CDR2 FYNNEI. CDR3 length: 16 amino acids. In nucleotides, the CDR3 is TGTGCCAGCAGTGCCCCGACTAGCGGGGTCTTAGATACGCAGTATTTT. Protein product: CASSAPTSGVLDTQYF.